The text below deals with one T cell receptor (beta chain). The data derive from a study of T cell responses to AZD1222 COVID-19 vaccine. Repertoires were generated with immunoSEQ multiplex PCR, while TCRdb's copy carries only in-frame clones and drops some. This table holds around 60,000 clones, about 89% found once. The origin of this receptor is an adult who received the MenACWY meningococcal vaccine as a control. The specimen was peripheral blood, collected 28 days after the second dose of the MenACWY control vaccine.

The CDR3 here is CASSIIGGEAFF. The CDR3 nucleotides are TGTGCCAGTAGTATAATCGGGGGTGAAGCTTTCTTT. The chain couples TRBV19 to TRBJ1-1, with a tentative D call TRBD1 (5 bases). The CDR3 length is 12 residues. Per germline, CDR1 LNHDA and CDR2 SQIVND (reference sequence). V dropped 2 bases and J dropped 7 bases, with 8 bases sitting between them. Full variable domain (missing parts from reference TRBV19 and TRBJ1-1): DGGITQSPKYLFRKEGQNVTLSCEQNLNHDAMYWYRQDPGQGLRLIYYSQIVNDFQKGDIAEGYSVSREKKESFPLTVTSAQKNPTAFYLCASSIIGGEAFFGQGTRLTVV.